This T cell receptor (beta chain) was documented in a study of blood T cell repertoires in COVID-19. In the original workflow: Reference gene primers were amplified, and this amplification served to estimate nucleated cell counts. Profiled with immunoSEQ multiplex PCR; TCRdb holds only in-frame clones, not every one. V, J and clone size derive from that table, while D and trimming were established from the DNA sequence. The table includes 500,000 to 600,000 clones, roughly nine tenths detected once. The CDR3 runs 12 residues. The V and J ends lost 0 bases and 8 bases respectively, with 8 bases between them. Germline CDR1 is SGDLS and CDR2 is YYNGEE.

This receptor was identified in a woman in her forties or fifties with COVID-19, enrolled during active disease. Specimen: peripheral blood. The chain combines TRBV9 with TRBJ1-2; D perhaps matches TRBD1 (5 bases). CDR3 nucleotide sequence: TGTGCCAGCAGCGTAGCGGCAGGGGGCTACACCTTC. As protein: CASSVAAGGYTF.